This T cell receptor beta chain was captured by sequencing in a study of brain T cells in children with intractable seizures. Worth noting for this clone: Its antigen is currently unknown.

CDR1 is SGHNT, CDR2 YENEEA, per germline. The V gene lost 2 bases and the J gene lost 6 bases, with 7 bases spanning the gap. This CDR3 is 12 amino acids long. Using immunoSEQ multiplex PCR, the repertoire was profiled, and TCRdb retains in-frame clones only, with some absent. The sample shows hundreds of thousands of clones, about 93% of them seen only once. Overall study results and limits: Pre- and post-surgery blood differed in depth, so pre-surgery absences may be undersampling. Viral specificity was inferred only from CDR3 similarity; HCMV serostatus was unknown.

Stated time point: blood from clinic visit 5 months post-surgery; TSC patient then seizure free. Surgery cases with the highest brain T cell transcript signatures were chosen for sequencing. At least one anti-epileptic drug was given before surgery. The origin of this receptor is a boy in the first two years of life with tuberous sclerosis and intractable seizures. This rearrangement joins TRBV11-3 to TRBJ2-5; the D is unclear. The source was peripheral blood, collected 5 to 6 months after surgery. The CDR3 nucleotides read TGTGCCAGCAGCTTAACACGACAGACCCAGTACTTC. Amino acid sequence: CASSLTRQTQYF.